This T cell receptor (beta chain) was captured in a study of T cell repertoires in cytomegalovirus infection (dated by TCRdb to about 2019). Some background on the complete study: The HLA type of each donor mattered for the analysis, because public TCR beta signatures pointed to carriage of CMV infection along with the matching HLA type. What the research found in general, with its limitations: The ex vivo response was dominated by HLA-C-restricted CMV-specific TCR beta clonotypes, which also provided the single most frequent clonotype in two of eight donors. Carriers of CMV infection plus the relevant HLA type were discriminated by the cumulative frequency of public TCR beta family members in the study cohort and in an independent roughly 380-donor cohort.

This sample was sequenced with an Illumina HiSeq 1500. TCRdb reanalyzed the raw reads on its own, using fastp at Q25 for trimming and MiXCR for clone calling, and kept in-frame beta chains. Each record represents a unique CDR3 protein, reported with the most common genes and DNA among its rows. The sample table holds roughly 300,000 distinct CDR3 sequences, of which around a tenth were seen once. Around 4% of the sample comes from the top ten. For this clonotype: The clone's antigen remains unknown. No base quality information exists; no much larger clone differs at one position.

The TCR was taken from a human donor in good health (CMV status not recorded). Some clones in this sample may be carry-over from other donors' samples. The sample consisted of PBMCs.

The DNA sequence is given as TGCAGCGTTGAACAGGTCACGGGGGGGACGCAGTATTTT. The translation is CSVEQVTGGTQYF. The chain was built from TRBV29-1 and TRBJ2-3, and TRBD2 aligns with 8 junction nucleotides. V trim: 2 bases; J trim: 9 bases; unmatched bases: 7. Per the germline V gene, SQVTM is the CDR1 and ANQGSEA is the CDR2. Spanning cysteine to phenylalanine, the CDR3 consists of 13 amino acids. Of all the DNA, just the CDR3 is kept, 39 bases in frame from base 1.